This T cell receptor beta chain was sequenced for a study of shared clonotypes between healthy human individuals (dated by TCRdb to about 2020). In the study overall: Two women and a few men aged 18 to 49 years were included in the cohort. For each donor, CD4 naive and CD4 memory were each given three plates, CD8 naive was given two plates, and CD8 memory was given one plate. The study deeply sequenced blood TCR repertoires of about 5 healthy adults to estimate repertoire size and the extent of clonotype sharing between individuals. Libraries were prepared and TCR repertoires were sequenced by different laboratories using diverse techniques, in order to increase sequencing depth and limit assay-specific biases. Leukapheresis yielded between about 0.8 and 8.9 billion PBMCs per donor.

V loses 6 bases of germline sequence and J loses 14 bases, and the interval between the two ends is 8 bases. The CDR3 contains 8 residues, cysteine and phenylalanine counted. The retained sequence is limited to the CDR3, 24 bases, with the frame set at the first base. CDR1 is given as SQVTM and CDR2 as ANQGSEA, both from the germline V gene. This clone was recorded once. The clone's antigen remains unknown. No qualities accompany the bases; no much larger clone lies one base away. Broad study findings and their caveats: Higher generation probabilities were observed for clonotypes shared by all four sorted-subset donors than for non-shared clonotypes. Sampling was restricted to blood, and TCR repertoires in tissues likely differ from the TCR repertoires found in blood. When a few donors were compared, the shared fraction of clonotypes was about 5% for naive CD4, 3.5% for naive CD8, roughly 2.5% for memory CD4, and 0.35% to 0.5% for memory CD8. Larger estimated clonotype richness was generally found for naive subsets than for memory subsets. Pairwise subsampling indicated that sequencing depth was expected to affect the degree of clonotype sharing among donors. Even with the large sequencing depth, rarefaction of the sorted-subset datasets indicated that sequencing was incomplete. Because the study included a small number of donors, the genetic and exposure-history diversity represented was limited.

CD8 naive samples were CD45RO-negative cells positively selected for CCR7, giving a CD45RA+CCR7+ population that excluded TemRA cells. Healthy HIV-negative adults with no recently reported acute infections or vaccinations were included as donors. Only Caucasian adults living in Nashville, Tennessee, USA were represented among the donors. After blood collection by leukapheresis, PBMCs were isolated using Ficoll-Histopaque density gradient centrifugation and then cryopreserved in the vapor phase of liquid nitrogen. Analytical flow cytometry was used to check the purity and quantity of each magnetically sorted T cell population. From each sorted fraction, genomic DNA was isolated and quantified by UV absorbance on a Nanodrop 2000c. Using the deep immunoSEQ assay, multiplex PCR amplified TCR CDR3 regions from genomic DNA. Extracted genomic DNA from each cell subset was distributed evenly across all wells of several immunoSEQ 96-well plates, and each plate was treated as a replicate. For sorted subsets, around 200 ng genomic DNA, equal to 25,000 to 35,000 T cell genomes, was loaded into each replicate PCR. Purified libraries were measured with a Qubit 3.0 fluorometer, size-checked on a Bioanalyzer 2100, and measured again with the KAPA Library Quantification kit. A separate single-read 150-cycle Illumina NextSeq 550 flow cell was used to sequence each immunoSEQ 96-well plate. Per the original workflow: Because the immunoSEQ output included only junctional sequences and no quality scores, the filtering could not be the same as the filtering used for full-length reads. Sequences were annotated with PyIR, a Python wrapper for IgBLAST v1.9, using IMGT germline references to assign V/J genes and CDR3. Reads with weak V/J assignments (E-value above 1e-6), missing CDR3, stop codons, out-of-frame junctions, or ambiguous translated residues were removed. V3J clonotypes were defined as sequences sharing an identical inferred V gene, J gene, and CDR3 amino acid sequence. Percentage overlap between repertoires was calculated by dividing the number of shared unique clonotypes by the size of the smaller repertoire. Richness of each repertoire was evaluated using RTK rarefaction, the Chao1 estimator, and Recon v2.1 estimates of unobserved clonotypes. Generation probabilities were computed with OLGA for all TCRbeta clonotypes obtained by the gDNA method from several donors. TCRdb carries this immuneACCESS record with in-frame sequences only. Its versions omit some clonotypes, under half of them owing to an unresolved V gene in the studies checked, with the rest unexplained. D and trimming were read from the DNA, whereas the V and J calls and clone size are those reported in that table. This sample holds about 2.1 million clones; about 94% were observed only once. Clones ranked in the top ten supply approximately 1.6% of the sample.

The sequence derives from a man between 18 and 35 years old in good health. Some clones in this sample may be carry-over from other donors' samples. Here the chain combines TRBV29-1 and TRBJ2-1; the D gene is possibly TRBD1 or TRBD2, each agreeing over 5 bases. The specimen was naive CD8+ T cells from PBMCs. Read against the paper, the sample's cell subset or site label means: CD45RA+CCR7+. The CDR3 has the sequence CSVLGEFF. DNA sequence: TGCAGCGTCTTGGGGGAGTTCTTC.